This section outlines one TCR beta chain sequence together with its context. This CDR3 comprises 13 residues. V was cut by 6 bases and J by 0 bases, with 8 bases left in between. Germline CDR1 reads SNHLY; CDR2 reads FYNNEI. Method: immunoSEQ multiplex PCR; TCRdb's copy keeps in-frame clones and lacks some. In the table there are about 170,000 clones, around 80% of which are singletons. This sample stems from a study of blood T cell repertoires in COVID-19. On the study more broadly: Nucleic acid was either cDNA or gDNA, and it came from T cells, B-cell-depleted T cells, or PBMCs.

The chain joins TRBV2 to TRBJ1-1; D not resolved. Sequences were obtained from peripheral blood. This receptor was identified in a woman in her 70s with acute or convalescent COVID-19. In DNA form, the CDR3 reads TGTGCCAGCAGCGTATATCTGAACACTGAAGCTTTCTTT. Translating it yields CASSVYLNTEAFF.